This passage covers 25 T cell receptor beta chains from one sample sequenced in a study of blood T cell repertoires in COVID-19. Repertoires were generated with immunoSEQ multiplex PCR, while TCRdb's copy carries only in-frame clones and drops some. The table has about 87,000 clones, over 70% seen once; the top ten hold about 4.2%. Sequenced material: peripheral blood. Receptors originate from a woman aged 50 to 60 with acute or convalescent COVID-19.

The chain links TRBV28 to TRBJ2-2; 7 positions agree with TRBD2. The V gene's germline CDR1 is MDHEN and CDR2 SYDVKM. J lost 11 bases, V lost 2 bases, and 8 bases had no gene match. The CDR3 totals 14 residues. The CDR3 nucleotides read TGTGCCAGCAGTTTAGACGGGGGGTCCCGAGAGCTGTTTTTT. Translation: CASSLDGGSRELFF. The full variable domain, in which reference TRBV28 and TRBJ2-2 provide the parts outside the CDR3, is DVKVTQSSRYLVKRTGEKVFLECVQDMDHENMFWYRQDPGLGLRLIYFSYDVKMKEKGDIPEGYSVSREKKERFSLILESASTNQTSMYLCASSLDGGSRELFFGEGSRLTVL.

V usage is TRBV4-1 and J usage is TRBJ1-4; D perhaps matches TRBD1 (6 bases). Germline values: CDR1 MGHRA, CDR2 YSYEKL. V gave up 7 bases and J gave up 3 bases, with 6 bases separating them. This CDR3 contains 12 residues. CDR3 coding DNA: TGCGCCAGCAAGGGGGCTAATGAAAAACTGTTTTTT. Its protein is CASKGANEKLFF.

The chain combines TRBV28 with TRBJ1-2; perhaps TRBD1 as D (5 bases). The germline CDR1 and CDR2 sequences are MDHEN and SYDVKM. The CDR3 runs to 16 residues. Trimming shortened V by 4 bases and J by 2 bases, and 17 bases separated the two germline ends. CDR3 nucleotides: TGTGCCAGCAGTTCCCCAGGGCGTGGGTGGAACTATGGCTACACCTTC. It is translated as CASSSPGRGWNYGYTF.

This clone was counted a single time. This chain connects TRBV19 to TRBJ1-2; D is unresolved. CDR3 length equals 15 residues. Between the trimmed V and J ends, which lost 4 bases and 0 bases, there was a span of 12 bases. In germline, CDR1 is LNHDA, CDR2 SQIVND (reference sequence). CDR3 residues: CASSTSGRTNYGYTF. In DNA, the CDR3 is TGTGCCAGTAGTACTTCTGGGAGAACTAACTATGGCTACACCTTC.

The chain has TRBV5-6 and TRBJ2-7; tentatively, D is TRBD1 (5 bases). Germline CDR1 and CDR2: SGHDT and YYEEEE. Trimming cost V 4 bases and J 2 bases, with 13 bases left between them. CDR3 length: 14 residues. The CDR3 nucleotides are TGTGCCAGCAGCCCGCAGGGATCTACCTACGAGCAGTACTTC. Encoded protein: CASSPQGSTYEQYF.

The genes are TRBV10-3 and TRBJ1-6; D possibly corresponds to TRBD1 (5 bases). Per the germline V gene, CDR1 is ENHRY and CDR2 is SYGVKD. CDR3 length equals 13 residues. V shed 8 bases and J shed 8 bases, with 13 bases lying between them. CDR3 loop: CAIGAMSDSPLHF. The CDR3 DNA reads TGTGCCATCGGGGCCATGTCAGATTCACCCCTCCACTTT.

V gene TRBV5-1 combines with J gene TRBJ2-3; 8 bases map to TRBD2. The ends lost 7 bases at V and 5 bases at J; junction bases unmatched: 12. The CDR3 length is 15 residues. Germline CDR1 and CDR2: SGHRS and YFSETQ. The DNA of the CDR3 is TGCGCCAGCGGCCAGGGGACTAGGGAGGGAGATACGCAGTATTTT. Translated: CASGQGTREGDTQYF.

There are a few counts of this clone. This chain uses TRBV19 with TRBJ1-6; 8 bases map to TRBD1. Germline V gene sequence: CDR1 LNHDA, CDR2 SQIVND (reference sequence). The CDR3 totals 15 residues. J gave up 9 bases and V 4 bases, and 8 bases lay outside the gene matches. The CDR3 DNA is TGTGCCAGTAGTACGCAGGACAGGGACGGTTCACCCCTCCACTTT. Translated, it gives CASSTQDRDGSPLHF.

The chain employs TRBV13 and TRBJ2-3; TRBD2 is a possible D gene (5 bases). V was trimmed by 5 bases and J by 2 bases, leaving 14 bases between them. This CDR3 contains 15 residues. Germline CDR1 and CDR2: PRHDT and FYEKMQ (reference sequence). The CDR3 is CASSPFTSNTDTQYF. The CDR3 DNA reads TGTGCCAGCAGCCCCTTTACTAGTAACACAGATACGCAGTATTTT.

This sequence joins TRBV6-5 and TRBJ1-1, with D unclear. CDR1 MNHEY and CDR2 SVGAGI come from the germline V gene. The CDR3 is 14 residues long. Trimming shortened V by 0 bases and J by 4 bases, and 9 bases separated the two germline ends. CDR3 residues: CASSYSSRLTEAFF. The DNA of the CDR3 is TGTGCCAGCAGTTACTCAAGCCGCCTCACTGAAGCTTTCTTT.

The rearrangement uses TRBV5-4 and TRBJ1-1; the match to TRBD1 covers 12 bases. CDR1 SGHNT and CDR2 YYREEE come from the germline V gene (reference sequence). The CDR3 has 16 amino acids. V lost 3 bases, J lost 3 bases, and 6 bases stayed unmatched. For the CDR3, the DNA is TGTGCCAGCAGCTCCCCGGGACAGGGGGCGGACACTGAAGCTTTCTTT. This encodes CASSSPGQGADTEAFF.

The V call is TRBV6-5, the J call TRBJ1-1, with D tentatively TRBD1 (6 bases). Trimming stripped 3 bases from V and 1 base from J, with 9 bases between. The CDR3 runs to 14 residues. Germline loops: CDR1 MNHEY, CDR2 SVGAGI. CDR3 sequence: CASSYQGRNTEAFF. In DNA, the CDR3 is TGTGCCAGCAGTTATCAGGGGAGGAACACTGAAGCTTTCTTT.

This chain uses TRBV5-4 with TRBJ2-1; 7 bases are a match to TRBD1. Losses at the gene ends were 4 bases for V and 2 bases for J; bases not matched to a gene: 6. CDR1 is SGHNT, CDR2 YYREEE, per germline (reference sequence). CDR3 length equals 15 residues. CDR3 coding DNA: TGTGCCAGCAGCCGTCCCGGGACAGCCTACAATGAGCAGTTCTTC. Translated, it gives CASSRPGTAYNEQFF.

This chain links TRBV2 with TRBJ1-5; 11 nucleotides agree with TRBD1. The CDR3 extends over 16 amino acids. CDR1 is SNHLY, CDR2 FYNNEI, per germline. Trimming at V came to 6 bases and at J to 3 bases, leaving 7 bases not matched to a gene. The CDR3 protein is CASRGQGAIYNQPQHF. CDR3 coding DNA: TGTGCCAGCAGAGGACAGGGGGCCATCTACAATCAGCCCCAGCATTTT.

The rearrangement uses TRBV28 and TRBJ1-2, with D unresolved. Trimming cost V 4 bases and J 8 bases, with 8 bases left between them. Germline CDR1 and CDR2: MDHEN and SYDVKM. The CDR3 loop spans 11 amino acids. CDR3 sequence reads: CASSSSLGYTF. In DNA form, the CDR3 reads TGTGCCAGCAGTTCCTCCCTCGGCTACACCTTC.

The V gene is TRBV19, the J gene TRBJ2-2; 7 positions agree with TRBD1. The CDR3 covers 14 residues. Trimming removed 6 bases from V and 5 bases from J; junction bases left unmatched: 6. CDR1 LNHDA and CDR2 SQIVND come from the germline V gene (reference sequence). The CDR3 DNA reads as TGTGCCAGTAGACTACAGGGGCCAACCGGGGAGCTGTTTTTT. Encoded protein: CASRLQGPTGELFF.

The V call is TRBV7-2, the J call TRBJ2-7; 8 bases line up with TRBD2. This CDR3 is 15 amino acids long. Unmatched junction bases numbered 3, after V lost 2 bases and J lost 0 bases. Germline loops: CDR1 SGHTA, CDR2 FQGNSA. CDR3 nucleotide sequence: TGTGCCAGCAGCTTACACGGGGGGGCCTCCTACGAGCAGTACTTC. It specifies CASSLHGGASYEQYF.

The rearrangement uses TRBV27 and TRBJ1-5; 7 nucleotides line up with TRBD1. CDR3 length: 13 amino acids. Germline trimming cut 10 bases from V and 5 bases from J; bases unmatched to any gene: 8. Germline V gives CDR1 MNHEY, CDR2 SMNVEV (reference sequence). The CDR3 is CATSTGVDQPQHF. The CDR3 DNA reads TGTGCCACTTCAACAGGGGTGGATCAGCCCCAGCATTTT.

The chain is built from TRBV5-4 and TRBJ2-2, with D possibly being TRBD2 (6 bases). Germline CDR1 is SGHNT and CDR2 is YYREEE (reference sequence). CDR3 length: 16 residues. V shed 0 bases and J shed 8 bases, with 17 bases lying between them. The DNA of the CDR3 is TGTGCCAGCAGCTTGGGGGGACTGGCCGTGGTAGGGGAGCTGTTTTTT. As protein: CASSLGGLAVVGELFF.

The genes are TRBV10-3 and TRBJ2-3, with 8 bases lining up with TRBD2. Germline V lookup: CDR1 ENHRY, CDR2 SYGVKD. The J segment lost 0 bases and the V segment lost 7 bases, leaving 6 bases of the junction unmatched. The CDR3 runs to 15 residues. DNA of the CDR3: TGTGCCATCACCCTTAGCGGGACCAGCACAGATACGCAGTATTTT. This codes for CAITLSGTSTDTQYF.

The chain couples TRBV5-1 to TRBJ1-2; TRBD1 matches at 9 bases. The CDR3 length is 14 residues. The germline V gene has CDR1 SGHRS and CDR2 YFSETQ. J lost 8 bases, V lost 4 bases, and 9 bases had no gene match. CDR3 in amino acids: CASSPGTGLRGYTF. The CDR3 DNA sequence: TGCGCCAGCAGCCCAGGGACAGGGTTGAGAGGCTACACCTTC.

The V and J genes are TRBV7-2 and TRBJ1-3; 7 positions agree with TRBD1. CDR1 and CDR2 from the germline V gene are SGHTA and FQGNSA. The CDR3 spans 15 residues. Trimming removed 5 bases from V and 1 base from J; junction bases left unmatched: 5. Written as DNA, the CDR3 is TGTGCCAGCAGCCTCAACAGGGGATCTGGAAACACCATATATTTT. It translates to CASSLNRGSGNTIYF. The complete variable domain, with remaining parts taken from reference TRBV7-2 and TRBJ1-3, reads GAGVSQSPSNKVTEKGKDVELRCDPISGHTALYWYRQSLGQGLEFLIYFQGNSAPDKSGLPSDRFSAERTGGSVSTLTIQRTQQEDSAVYLCASSLNRGSGNTIYFGEGSWLTVV.

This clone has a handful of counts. CDR3 bases: TGCAGTGCTGGCTCTGGAGATACGCAGTATTTT. This encodes CSAGSGDTQYF. This rearrangement joins TRBV20-1 to TRBJ2-3; unclear D gene. CDR3 length: 11 amino acids. Germline loops: CDR1 DFQATT, CDR2 SNEGSKA (reference sequence). Trimming took 5 bases from V and 5 from J, leaving 8 bases between them.

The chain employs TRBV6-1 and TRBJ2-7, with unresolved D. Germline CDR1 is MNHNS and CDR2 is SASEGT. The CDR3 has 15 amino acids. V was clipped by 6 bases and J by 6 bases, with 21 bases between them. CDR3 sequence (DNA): TGTGCCAGCAGCTATACCCAGGTAACCTTAGGCGAGCAGTACTTC. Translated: CASSYTQVTLGEQYF.

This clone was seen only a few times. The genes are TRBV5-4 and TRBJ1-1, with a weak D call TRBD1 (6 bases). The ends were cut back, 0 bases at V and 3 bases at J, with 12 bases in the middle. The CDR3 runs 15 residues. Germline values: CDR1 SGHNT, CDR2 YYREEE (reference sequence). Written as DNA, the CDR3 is TGTGCCAGCAGCTTGGCCGGACAGAGGTACACTGAAGCTTTCTTT. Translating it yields CASSLAGQRYTEAFF.